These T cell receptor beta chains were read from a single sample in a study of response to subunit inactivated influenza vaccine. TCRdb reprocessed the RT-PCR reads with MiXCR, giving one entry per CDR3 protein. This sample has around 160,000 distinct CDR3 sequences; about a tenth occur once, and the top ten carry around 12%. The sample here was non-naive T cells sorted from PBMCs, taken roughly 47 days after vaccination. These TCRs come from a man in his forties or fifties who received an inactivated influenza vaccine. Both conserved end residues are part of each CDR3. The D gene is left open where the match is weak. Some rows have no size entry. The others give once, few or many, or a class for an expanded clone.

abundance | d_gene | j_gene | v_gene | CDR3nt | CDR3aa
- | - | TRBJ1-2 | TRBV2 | TGTGCCAGCAGTGAAGAGCAGGGATTGGGTTATGGCTACACCTTC | CASSEEQGLGYGYTF
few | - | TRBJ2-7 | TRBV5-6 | TGTGCCAGCAGCGCCCCCTCGGCAGCGATCTACGAGCAGTACTTC | CASSAPSAAIYEQYF
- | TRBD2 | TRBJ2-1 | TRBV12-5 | TGTGCTAGTGGTTTGGGACTAGCCCACAATGAGCAGTTCTTC | CASGLGLAHNEQFF
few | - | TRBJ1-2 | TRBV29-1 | TGCAGCGTCCAGGGACTTACTGGCTACACCTTC | CSVQGLTGYTF
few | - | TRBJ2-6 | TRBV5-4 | TGTGCCAGCAGTATGACGGGGACTGGGGCCAACGTCCTGACTTTC | CASSMTGTGANVLTF
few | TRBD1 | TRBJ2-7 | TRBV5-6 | TGTGCCAGCAGCTTCGGGACAGGGTCCTACGAGCAGTACTTC | CASSFGTGSYEQYF
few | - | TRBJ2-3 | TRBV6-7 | TGTGCCAGACGGCTAGAAAGGGACCAACTCCATACGCAGTATTTT | CARRLERDQLHTQYF
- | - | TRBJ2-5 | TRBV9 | TGTGCCAGCAGCGTAGAGGGGGGGGGATGGTTAGAGACCCAGTACTTC | CASSVEGGGWLETQYF
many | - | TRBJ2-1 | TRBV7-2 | TGTGCCAGCAGCCCGGGACATTTTTACAATGAGCAGTTCTTC | CASSPGHFYNEQFF
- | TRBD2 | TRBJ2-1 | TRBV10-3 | TGTGCCATCCGATCTAGCGGGAGGGCCGGAGAGCAGTTCTTC | CAIRSSGRAGEQFF
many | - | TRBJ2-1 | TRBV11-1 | TGTGCCAGCAGCTTAACCCTGGGGCTATTCCAGCAGAGTAGCTCCTACAATGAGCAGTTCTTC | CASSLTLGLFQQSSSYNEQFF
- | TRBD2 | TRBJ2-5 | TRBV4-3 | TGCGCCAGCAGCCGCCGCGCGGGGGATCAAGAGACCCAGTACTTC | CASSRRAGDQETQYF
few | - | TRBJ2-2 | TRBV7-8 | TGTGCCAGCAGCCTGGGCGGGGCCGTCACCGGGGAGCTGTTTTTT | CASSLGGAVTGELFF
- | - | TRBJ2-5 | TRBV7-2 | TGTGCCAGCAGCTTAGAAGAGTTAGGTGGTAAAGAGACCCAGTACTTC | CASSLEELGGKETQYF
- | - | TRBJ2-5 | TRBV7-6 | TGTGCCAGCAGCTTTATGGCGCAAGAGACCCAGTACTTC | CASSFMAQETQYF
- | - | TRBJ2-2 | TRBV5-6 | TGTGCCAGCAGCTTGGCCATAGACAGTTCGAACACCGGGGAGCTGTTTTTT | CASSLAIDSSNTGELFF
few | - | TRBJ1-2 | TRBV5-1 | TGCGCCAGCAGCTTTGATTTAGGGGTGTCTAACTATGGCTACACCTTC | CASSFDLGVSNYGYTF
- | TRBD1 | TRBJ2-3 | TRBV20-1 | TGCAGTGCTAGGACAGCGGGACAGGGACCCCTAAATCTTGGAGATACGCAGTATTTT | CSARTAGQGPLNLGDTQYF
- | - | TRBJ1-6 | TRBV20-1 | TGCAGTGTCTCGCACAGCTCCTATAATTCACCCCTCCACTTT | CSVSHSSYNSPLHF
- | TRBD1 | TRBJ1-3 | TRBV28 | TGTGCCAGCAGTGTACCGGGACAGCAACGAAACACCATATATTTT | CASSVPGQQRNTIYF
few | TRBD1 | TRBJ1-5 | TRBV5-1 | TGCGCCAGCAGCTCCGGGACAGGGGGGAGCAATCAGCCCCAGCATTTT | CASSSGTGGSNQPQHF
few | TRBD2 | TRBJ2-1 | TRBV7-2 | TGTGCCAGCAGCTTAGACCATACTAGCGCCAGAAATGAGCAGTTCTTC | CASSLDHTSARNEQFF
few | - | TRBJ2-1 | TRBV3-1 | TGTGCCAGCAGCCAAGCCGGGGACAATGAGCAGTTCTTC | CASSQAGDNEQFF
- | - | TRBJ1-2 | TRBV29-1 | TGCAGCGTTGGCCCAAGCGGGGTGGATGGCTACACCTTC | CSVGPSGVDGYTF
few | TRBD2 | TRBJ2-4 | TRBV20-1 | TGCAGTGCTAGGAAGCGGGGTCAAGCCAAAAACATTCAGTACTTC | CSARKRGQAKNIQYF
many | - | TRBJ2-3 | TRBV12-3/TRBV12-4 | TGTGCCAGCAGTTTAGGAGACGGGAGCACAGATACGCAGTATTTT | CASSLGDGSTDTQYF
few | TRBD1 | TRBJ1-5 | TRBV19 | TGTGCCAGTAGTCCCCGGGACAGGGGGCCGCTGCAGCCCCAGCATTTT | CASSPRDRGPLQPQHF
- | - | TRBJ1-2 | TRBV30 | TGTGCCTGGAGTCCCGGACAAGGTGGCTACACCTTC | CAWSPGQGGYTF
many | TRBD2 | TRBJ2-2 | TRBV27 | TGTGCCAGCAGCGGACTAGCCGGGGAGCTGTTTTTT | CASSGLAGELFF
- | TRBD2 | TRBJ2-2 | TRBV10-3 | TGTGCCTCCCCCGGGGGGTATAGGCGGGAGAGGTCCGGGGAGCTGTTTTTT | CASPGGYRRERSGELFF
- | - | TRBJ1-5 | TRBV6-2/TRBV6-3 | TGTGCCAGTCAGGGAAGTTTGAGGAGCAATCAGCCCCAGCATTTT | CASQGSLRSNQPQHF
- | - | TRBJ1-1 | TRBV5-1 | TGCGCCAGCAGCTTGGTTGGGGAGGTTTACACTGAAGCTTTCTTT | CASSLVGEVYTEAFF
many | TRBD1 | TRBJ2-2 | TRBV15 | TGTGCCACCAGCAGAACCATGACAGGGGGATTAACCGGGGAGCTGTTTTTT | CATSRTMTGGLTGELFF
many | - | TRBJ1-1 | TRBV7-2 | TGTGCCAGCAGCTTAGATGGGGGGGTGGGCACTGAAGCTTTCTTT | CASSLDGGVGTEAFF
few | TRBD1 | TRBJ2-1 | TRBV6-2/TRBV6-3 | TGTGCCAGCAGTCCCCGAGTGACGGGACAGTCCTACAATGAGCAGTTCTTC | CASSPRVTGQSYNEQFF
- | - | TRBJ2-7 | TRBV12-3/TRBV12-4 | TGTGCCATCAGTTTAACCGGGTCTCTCGCCAACGAGCAGTACTTC | CAISLTGSLANEQYF
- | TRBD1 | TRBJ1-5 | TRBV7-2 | TGTGCCAGCAGCCTGGACAGGGGCCGGCATCAGCCCCAGCATTTT | CASSLDRGRHQPQHF
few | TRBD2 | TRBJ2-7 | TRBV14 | TGTGCCAGCAGCCAACTAGCGGCCCCCTACGAGCAGTACTTC | CASSQLAAPYEQYF
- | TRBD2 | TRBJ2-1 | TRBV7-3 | TGTGCCAGCAGCTCAGGGGGGGCTAGCGGGAGAAGGTATGAGCAGTTCTTC | CASSSGGASGRRYEQFF
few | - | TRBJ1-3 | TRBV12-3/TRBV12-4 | TGTGCCAGCAGTTTATTCCCGGATGACTCTGGAAACACCATATATTTT | CASSLFPDDSGNTIYF
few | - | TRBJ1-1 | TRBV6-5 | TGTGCCAGCAGTTACTTCGGGTCGGGGAACACTGAAGCTTTCTTT | CASSYFGSGNTEAFF
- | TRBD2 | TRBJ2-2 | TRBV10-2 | TGCGCCAGCCGGTCGGGAGGGGACACCGGGGAGCTGTTTTTT | CASRSGGDTGELFF
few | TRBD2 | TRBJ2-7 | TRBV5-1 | TGCGCCAGCAGCCGGTTAGCGGGAGATTCCTACGAGCAGTACTTC | CASSRLAGDSYEQYF
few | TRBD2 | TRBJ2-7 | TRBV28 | TGTGCCAGCACGTCGCCCCGGACTAGCGGGAGTTACGAGCAGTACTTC | CASTSPRTSGSYEQYF
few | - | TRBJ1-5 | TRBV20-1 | TGCAGTGCTAGAGATCTTACGGGGACACCGAGCAATCAGCCCCAGCATTTT | CSARDLTGTPSNQPQHF
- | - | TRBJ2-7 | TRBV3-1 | TGTGCCAGCAGATCTGCCGGGCGCTACGAGCAGTACTTC | CASRSAGRYEQYF